The 26 T cell receptor beta chains reported below all come from one sample, sequenced in a study of cytomegalovirus exposure and HLA in healthy donors. A multiplex PCR was run with 60 Vbeta primers and 13 Jbeta primers. Assay used: immunoSEQ multiplex PCR; TCRdb lists only in-frame clones, some missing. Among approximately 110,000 clones, 70% were seen once, and the ten largest hold roughly a tenth. Sequencing was performed on PBMCs. The receptors here all came from a man aged 35 to 55 in good health and CMV-seropositive.

This chain connects TRBV28 to TRBJ2-7; 9 bases agree with TRBD1. The V and J ends lost 7 bases and 3 bases, in that order; junction bases with no gene match: 4. CDR1 MDHEN and CDR2 SYDVKM come from the germline V gene. The CDR3 extends over 13 amino acids. CDR3 protein: CASTPTGGYEQYF. The CDR3 bases are TGTGCCAGCACTCCGACAGGGGGCTACGAGCAGTACTTC.

The chain uses TRBV28 and TRBJ1-5, with D unclear. The CDR3 covers 12 residues. Trimming cost V 6 bases and J 8 bases, with 11 bases left between them. Germline CDR1 and CDR2: MDHEN and SYDVKM. In DNA form, the CDR3 reads TGTGCCAGCAGCACGGCCCAGGAGCCCCAGCATTTT. It codes for CASSTAQEPQHF.

J is TRBJ2-3 and V is TRBV7-9, with D perhaps TRBD2 (7 bases). Trimming shortened V by 5 bases and J by 0 bases, and 24 bases separated the two germline ends. This CDR3 region has 19 residues. Germline loops: CDR1 SEHNR, CDR2 FQNEAQ (reference sequence). CDR3 coding DNA: TGTGCCAGCAGCCGGAGGGGGGGCACTCCCCAATTTAGCACAGATACGCAGTATTTT. This codes for CASSRRGGTPQFSTDTQYF.

CDR3: CASSEGVYYGYTF. The CDR3 DNA is TGTGCCAGCAGTGAGGGAGTTTACTATGGCTACACCTTC. The rearrangement links TRBV6-1 to TRBJ1-2; D is ambiguous. V was clipped by 3 bases and J by 3 bases, with 8 bases between them. Germline CDR1 and CDR2: MNHNS and SASEGT. The CDR3 extends over 13 amino acids.

This chain joins TRBV28 and TRBJ2-5; weak D call: TRBD2 (6 bases). The length of the CDR3 is 14 residues. Germline-derived CDR1 and CDR2 are MDHEN and SYDVKM. The V and J ends lost 7 bases and 5 bases respectively, with 17 bases between them. The CDR3 loop reads CASIPGGEEETQYF. Written as DNA, the CDR3 is TGTGCCAGCATCCCCGGCGGGGAGGAGGAGACCCAGTACTTC.

The chain carries TRBV6-5 and TRBJ1-2; D unclear. The CDR3 extends over 15 amino acids. The germline V and J ends were trimmed by 10 bases and 4 bases, with 22 bases remaining between them. Germline assignment: CDR1 MNHEY and CDR2 SVGAGI. CDR3 sequence reads: CAIQLRAKRGYGYTF. In DNA form, the CDR3 reads TGTGCCATCCAGTTACGGGCCAAACGGGGCTATGGCTACACCTTC.

The chain has TRBV5-1 and TRBJ2-7; no clear D gene. The CDR3 has 13 residues. In germline, CDR1 is SGHRS, CDR2 YFSETQ. Deletions cut 0 bases from V and 2 bases from J, with 6 bases between. The CDR3 spells CASSLDITYEQYF. The CDR3 DNA follows: TGCGCCAGCAGCTTGGACATCACCTACGAGCAGTACTTC.

V usage is TRBV5-4 and J usage is TRBJ1-1; 9 positions match TRBD1. The ends lost 2 bases at V and 7 bases at J; junction bases unmatched: 9. The CDR3 length is 15 residues. CDR1 SGHNT and CDR2 YYREEE come from the germline V gene (reference sequence). CDR3 sequence (DNA): TGTGCCAGCAGCTTATACGACAGGGGGACGGGTGAAGCTTTCTTT. This codes for CASSLYDRGTGEAFF.

The chain couples TRBV7-8 to TRBJ2-5; 9 bases line up with TRBD1. J was trimmed by 6 bases and V by 3 bases; bases with no gene match: 5. CDR3 length: 14 residues. CDR1 and CDR2 (germline): SGHVS, FQNEAQ. CDR3 sequence: CASSFRQGEKTQYF. DNA of the CDR3: TGTGCCAGCAGCTTCAGACAGGGGGAAAAGACCCAGTACTTC.

This clone was observed a handful of times. The chain employs TRBV19 and TRBJ2-1, with 7 bases matching TRBD2. Germline trimming cut 2 bases from V and 5 bases from J; bases unmatched to any gene: 6. The V gene's germline CDR1 is LNHDA and CDR2 SQIVND (reference sequence). This CDR3 is 15 amino acids long. CDR3 residues: CASSISGRTNNEQFF. In DNA form, the CDR3 reads TGTGCCAGTAGTATATCCGGGAGGACCAACAATGAGCAGTTCTTC.

This clone was seen once. The chain links TRBV27 to TRBJ2-7; 8 bases fit TRBD1. Trimming took 6 bases from V and 3 from J; bases not matched to a gene: 7. The germline CDR1 and CDR2 sequences are MNHEY and SMNVEV (reference sequence). The CDR3 totals 14 residues. The CDR3 region has the DNA TGTGCCAGCAGCTGGACAGGGAAAGGCTACGAGCAGTACTTC. It codes for CASSWTGKGYEQYF.

The chain couples TRBV5-1 to TRBJ2-5, with a tentative D call TRBD1 (5 bases). CDR1 and CDR2 from the germline V gene are SGHRS and YFSETQ. The CDR3 length is 12 residues. With 2 bases removed from V and 5 bases from J, the gap between germline ends came to 7 bases. For the CDR3, the DNA is TGCGCCAGCAGCTTTCAGGGTGAGACCCAGTACTTC. Residues: CASSFQGETQYF.

The table lists this clone with a few counts. This chain links TRBV11-3 with TRBJ2-1; tentatively, D is TRBD1 (5 bases). The V gene's germline CDR1 is SGHNT and CDR2 YENEEA. The ends were cut back, 5 bases at V and 10 bases at J, with 9 bases in the middle. The CDR3 sequence is 11 residues long. The CDR3 DNA is TGTGCCAGCAGCGATACAGGAGAGCAGTTCTTC. This codes for CASSDTGEQFF.

The rearrangement joins TRBV5-6 to TRBJ1-2; 7 bases line up with TRBD1. From germline, CDR1 is SGHDT and CDR2 YYEEEE. CDR3 length: 14 amino acids. After removal of 4 bases from V and 3 bases from J, the junction contained 6 bases not matched to a gene. The CDR3 is CASSRGTADYGYTF. The CDR3 DNA is TGTGCCAGCAGCCGGGGGACAGCCGACTATGGCTACACCTTC.

This clone was detected only a few times. The chain uses TRBV7-8 and TRBJ1-2, with 9 bases that match TRBD1. Germline lookup yields CDR1 SGHVS and CDR2 FQNEAQ. With V trimmed by 5 bases and J by 8 bases, 9 bases remained unmatched. The CDR3 has 14 residues. The CDR3 loop is CASSADRGTGGYTF. CDR3 coding DNA: TGTGCCAGCAGCGCCGACAGGGGGACAGGCGGCTACACCTTC.

Ten or more counts support this clone. This chain connects TRBV10-2 to TRBJ1-1; D might be TRBD1 (5 bases). Trimming took 9 bases from V and 4 from J, leaving 12 bases between them. CDR3 length: 12 residues. Germline CDR1 WSHSY, CDR2 SAAADI. This chain's CDR3 is CARGLLGTEAFF. CDR3 DNA: TGCGCCAGGGGGCTTTTGGGCACTGAAGCTTTCTTT.

The chain couples TRBV2 to TRBJ2-3; 7 positions match TRBD2. There are 15 residues in the CDR3. V was clipped by 3 bases and J by 2 bases; unmatched bases: 5. Germline CDR1 reads SNHLY; CDR2 reads FYNNEI. Written as DNA, the CDR3 is TGTGCCAGCAGTGAGGGGGGAGGGTTCACAGATACGCAGTATTTT. Translated: CASSEGGGFTDTQYF.

V is TRBV5-1 and J is TRBJ2-1; maybe TRBD1 (6 bases). Germline CDR1 and CDR2: SGHRS and YFSETQ. V was clipped by 5 bases and J by 7 bases, with 13 bases between them. The length of the CDR3 is 13 residues. The CDR3 loop is CASRLGGPNEQFF. For the CDR3, the DNA is TGCGCCAGCAGACTTGGGGGCCCGAATGAGCAGTTCTTC.

The rearrangement uses TRBV27 and TRBJ1-5; D call uncertain. Deletions cut 4 bases from V and 5 bases from J, with 9 bases between. In germline, CDR1 is MNHEY, CDR2 SMNVEV (reference sequence). This CDR3 spans 13 amino acids. The CDR3 here is CASSSRDDQPQHF. CDR3 in DNA: TGTGCCAGCAGTTCACGGGATGATCAGCCCCAGCATTTT.

This CDR3 reads CASSYAGGHEQYF. The CDR3 DNA sequence: TGTGCCAGCAGTTACGCAGGGGGCCACGAGCAGTACTTC. The chain joins TRBV6-5 to TRBJ2-7; TRBD1 agrees at 8 bases. V was clipped by 2 bases and J by 5 bases; unmatched bases: 2. The germline gives CDR1 MNHEY, CDR2 SVGAGI. The length of the CDR3 is 13 residues.

This chain uses TRBV4-3 with TRBJ2-5; TRBD2 might be the D (6 bases). Germline V gives CDR1 LGHNA, CDR2 YSLEER. V lost 0 bases, J lost 2 bases, and 16 bases lay in between. This CDR3 is 17 amino acids long. CDR3 in DNA: TGCGCCAGCAGCCAAGATAGGACGGGAGACCGTCAAGAGACCCAGTACTTC. This translates into CASSQDRTGDRQETQYF.

The chain joins TRBV23-1 to TRBJ2-5; 9 bases are a match to TRBD1. TRBV23-1 belongs to the ORF category, with a function that is uncertain. CDR3 length: 14 residues. Unmatched junction bases numbered 8, after V lost 7 bases and J lost 5 bases. This chain's CDR3 is CASNTQGALETQYF. CDR3 in DNA: TGCGCCAGCAACACACAGGGGGCGCTGGAGACCCAGTACTTC.

The rearrangement joins TRBV19 to TRBJ1-6; 8 nucleotides match TRBD1. Trimming cost V 5 bases and J 10 bases; bases outside gene matches: 10. Per the germline V gene, CDR1 is LNHDA and CDR2 is SQIVND (reference sequence). The CDR3 is 15 amino acids. The CDR3 DNA is TGTGCCAGTAGTGCGGCCGGGACAGGAGGCTCACCCCTCCACTTT. Translated, it gives CASSAAGTGGSPLHF.

The rearrangement links TRBV6-1 to TRBJ1-1; D is unresolved. V shed 7 bases and J shed 3 bases, with 9 bases lying between them. From germline, CDR1 is MNHNS and CDR2 SASEGT. The CDR3 length is 12 residues. The CDR3 reads CASTQAYTEAFF. The CDR3 DNA sequence: TGTGCCAGCACCCAGGCGTACACTGAAGCTTTCTTT.

There are a few counts of this clone. The chain couples TRBV5-4 to TRBJ2-1; no firm D call. Trimming left V 5 bases short and J 9 bases short, with 12 bases between. Germline assignment: CDR1 SGHNT and CDR2 YYREEE (reference sequence). This CDR3 is 12 amino acids long. The CDR3 DNA reads TGTGCCAGCAGATCCCCCCTCGGTGAGCAGTTCTTC. It is translated as CASRSPLGEQFF. Combining the CDR3 with reference TRBV5-4 and TRBJ2-1 gives the whole variable domain ETGVTQSPTHLIKTRGQQVTLRCSSQSGHNTVSWYQQALGQGPQFIFQYYREEENGRGNFPPRFSGLQFPNYSSELNVNALELDDSALYLCASRSPLGEQFFGPGTRLTVL.

In its sample, this clone was seen a few times. This chain uses TRBV4-3 with TRBJ1-1; 9 nucleotides align to TRBD1. CDR1 is LGHNA, CDR2 YSLEER, per germline. This CDR3 region has 17 residues. The V gene end was trimmed by 0 bases and the J gene end by 7 bases; junction bases not matched to a gene: 12. Here the CDR3 reads CASSQDRRPQGADEAFF. The CDR3 nucleotides read TGCGCCAGCAGCCAAGATCGTCGGCCACAGGGGGCCGATGAAGCTTTCTTT.